This T cell receptor (beta chain) was recorded in a study of cytomegalovirus exposure and HLA in healthy donors. Overall study findings and caveats: Cytomegalovirus status was reportedly diagnosed by the classifier with high specificity and sensitivity. Previous analysis showed most TCR beta V segments were productive about 87% or about 30% of the time. Researchers reported from a later analysis that most CMV-associated TCR beta chains appeared HLA-restricted.

Germline V gives CDR1 MDHEN, CDR2 SYDVKM. V was shortened by 8 bases and J by 2 bases, with 16 bases between the two germline ends. The CDR3 length is 14 residues. PCR amplification relied on 60 Vbeta primers (plus 13 Jbeta primers). Measured with immunoSEQ multiplex PCR; TCRdb has only the in-frame clones, and not every one. The sample records about 160,000 clones, over 60% being singletons. This clone was found a few times. Its antigen is currently unknown. The specimen sequenced was PBMCs. The chain links TRBV28 to TRBJ2-7; possible D gene TRBD1, 7 bases. The clonotype was recovered from a woman aged 30 to 39 in good health and CMV-seronegative. The CDR3 here is CASLGQAGPYEQYF. Here the CDR3 DNA reads TGTGCCAGCCTTGGACAGGCGGGACCCTACGAGCAGTACTTC. The variable domain in full, completed from reference TRBV28 and TRBJ2-7, reads DVKVTQSSRYLVKRTGEKVFLECVQDMDHENMFWYRQDPGLGLRLIYFSYDVKMKEKGDIPEGYSVSREKKERFSLILESASTNQTSMYLCASLGQAGPYEQYFGPGTRLTVT.